This T cell receptor beta chain was recovered during a study of CD8 T cells in ankylosing spondylitis (dated by TCRdb to about 2017). Describing the broader study: The study set out to find disease-linked TCR variants by profiling T cell receptor beta repertoires in ankylosing spondylitis patients and healthy donors. Samples of peripheral blood were taken, and for ankylosing spondylitis patients, synovial fluid was collected as well. The whole study cohort included some 100 healthy donors and 20 to 25 ankylosing spondylitis patients. What the authors observed across the whole study: The disease-linked clones had a CD8+ phenotype and were found at relatively low frequencies in peripheral blood. Some motif variants were previously reported in synovial fluid and blood of reactive arthritis patients, suggesting common disease-initiation mechanisms. A TCR beta motif made up of seven or eight highly homologous amino acid variants appeared to be characteristic of blood from ankylosing spondylitis patients. Significant enrichment of the disease-linked clones was reported in matched synovial fluid samples from ankylosing spondylitis patients.

For each ankylosing spondylitis patient, the synovial fluid sample was matched to a blood sample from that same patient. In this sample, this clonotype turned up a few times. This receptor's antigen is unknown. Base qualities are not provided; no much larger clone lies one nucleotide away. The sample was run on an Illumina HiSeq 2500. Quantitative 5'-RACE with molecular barcodes was used to prepare TCR beta libraries. Processing in the source paper ran as follows. A new computational method based on a probabilistic model of VDJ rearrangement was used to identify disease-linked TCR variants. TCRdb trimmed the raw reads at Q25, called clones with MiXCR and kept productive beta chains. Rows are combined by CDR3 protein, so each entry shows the most common genes and DNA. Here the V and J calls rest on TCRdb's processing, not on the authors' analysis. Counted in this sample were around 100,000 distinct CDR3 sequences; around 24% of them appeared once. Of the sample, 9% to 15% is held by the ten largest clones.

The CDR3, cysteine through phenylalanine, is 16 amino acids long. Solely the CDR3 DNA is kept, with 48 bases framed from the first base. V is shortened by 1 base, J by 0 bases, and the region joining them spans 13 bases. For CDR1 and CDR2, the germline V gene lists SGHRS and YFSETQ. This receptor was taken from a male donor with ankylosing spondylitis. Source material: synovial fluid, either unsorted or a sorted T cell fraction (not recorded which). Recombination linked TRBV5-1 to TRBJ1-1; too little of a D gene remains to name it. The CDR3 region: CASSLRERTMNTEAFF. At the DNA level, the sequence is TGCGCCAGCAGCTTGAGAGAGCGGACTATGAACACTGAAGCTTTCTTT. Joined to the reference TRBV5-1 and TRBJ1-1 proteins, this CDR3 gives the full variable domain: KAGVTQTPRYLIKTRGQQVTLSCSPISGHRSVSWYQQTPGQGLQFLFEYFSETQRNKGNFPGRFSGRQFSNSRSEMNVSTLELGDSALYLCASSLRERTMNTEAFFGQGTRLTVV.